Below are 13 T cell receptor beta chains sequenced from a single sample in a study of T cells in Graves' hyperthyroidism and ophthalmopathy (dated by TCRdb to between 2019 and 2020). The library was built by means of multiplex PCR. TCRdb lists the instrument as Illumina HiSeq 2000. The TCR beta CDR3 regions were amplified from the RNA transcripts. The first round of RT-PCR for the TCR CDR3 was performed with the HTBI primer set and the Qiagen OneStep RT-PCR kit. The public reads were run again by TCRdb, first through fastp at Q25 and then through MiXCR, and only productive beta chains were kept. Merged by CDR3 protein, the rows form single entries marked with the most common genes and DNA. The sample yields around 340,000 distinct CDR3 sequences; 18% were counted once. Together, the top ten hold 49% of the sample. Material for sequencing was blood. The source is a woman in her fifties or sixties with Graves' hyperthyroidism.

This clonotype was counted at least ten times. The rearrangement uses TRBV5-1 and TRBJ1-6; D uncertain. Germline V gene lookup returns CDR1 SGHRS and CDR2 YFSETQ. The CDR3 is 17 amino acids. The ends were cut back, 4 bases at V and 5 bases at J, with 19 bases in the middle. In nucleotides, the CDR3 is TGCGCCAGCAGCGACACCGCCTCAACGGACCATAATTCACCCCTCCACTTT. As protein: CASSDTASTDHNSPLHF.

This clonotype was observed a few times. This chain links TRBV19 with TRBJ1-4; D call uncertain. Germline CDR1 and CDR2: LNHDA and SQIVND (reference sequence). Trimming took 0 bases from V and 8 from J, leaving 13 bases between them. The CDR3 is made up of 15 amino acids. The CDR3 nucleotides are TGTGCCAGTAGTATAGATCTACAAGGGAGCGAAAAACTGTTTTTT. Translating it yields CASSIDLQGSEKLFF.

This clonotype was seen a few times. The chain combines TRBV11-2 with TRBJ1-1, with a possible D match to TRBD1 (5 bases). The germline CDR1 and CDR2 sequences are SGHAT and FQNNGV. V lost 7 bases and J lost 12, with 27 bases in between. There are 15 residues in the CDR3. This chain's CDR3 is CASTPLSRGPPGPFF. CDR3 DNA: TGTGCCAGCACCCCGCTCTCAAGGGGCCCCCCTGGTCCTTTCTTT. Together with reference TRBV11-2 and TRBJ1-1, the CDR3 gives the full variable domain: EAGVAQSPRYKIIEKRQSVAFWCNPISGHATLYWYQQILGQGPKLLIQFQNNGVVDDSQLPKDRFSAERLKGVDSTLKIQPAKLEDSAVYLCASTPLSRGPPGPFFGQGTRLTVV.

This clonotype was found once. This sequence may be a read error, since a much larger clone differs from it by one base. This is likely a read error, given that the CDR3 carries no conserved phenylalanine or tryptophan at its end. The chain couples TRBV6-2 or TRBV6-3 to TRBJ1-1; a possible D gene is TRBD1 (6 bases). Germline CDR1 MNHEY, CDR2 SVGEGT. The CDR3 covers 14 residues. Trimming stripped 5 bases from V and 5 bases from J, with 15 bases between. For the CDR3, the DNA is TGTGCCAGCAGTGACGGGGGGCCTGGGACTGAAGCTTTCCTT. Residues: CASSDGGPGTEAFL.

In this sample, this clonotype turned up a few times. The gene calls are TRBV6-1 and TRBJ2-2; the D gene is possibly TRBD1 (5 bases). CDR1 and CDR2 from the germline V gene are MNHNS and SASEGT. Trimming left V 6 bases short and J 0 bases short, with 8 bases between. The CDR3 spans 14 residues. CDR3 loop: CASRPTANTGELFF. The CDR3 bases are TGTGCCAGCAGGCCGACAGCGAACACCGGGGAGCTGTTTTTT.

This CDR3 is CASSPYGGGSTDTQYF. Here the CDR3 DNA reads TGTGCCAGCAGCCCCTATGGCGGGGGTAGCACAGATACGCAGTATTTT. The V call is TRBV7-8, the J call TRBJ2-3; 7 bases are shared with TRBD2. J lost 0 bases, V lost 5 bases, and 8 bases had no gene match. CDR1 is SGHVS, CDR2 FQNEAQ, per germline. This CDR3 comprises 16 residues.

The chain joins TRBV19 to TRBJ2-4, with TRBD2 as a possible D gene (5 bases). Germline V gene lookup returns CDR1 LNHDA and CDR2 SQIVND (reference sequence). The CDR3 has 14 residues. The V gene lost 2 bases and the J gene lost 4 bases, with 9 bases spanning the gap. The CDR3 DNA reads TGTGCCAGTAGTATATCGACGGGAAAAAACATTCAGTACTTC. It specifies CASSISTGKNIQYF.

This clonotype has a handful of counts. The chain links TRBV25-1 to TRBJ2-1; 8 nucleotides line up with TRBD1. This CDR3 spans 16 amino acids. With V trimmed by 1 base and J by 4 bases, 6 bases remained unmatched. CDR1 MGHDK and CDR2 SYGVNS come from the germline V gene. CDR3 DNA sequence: TGTGCCAGCAGTGAATCTGGCAGGGGGCTGTACAATGAGCAGTTCTTC. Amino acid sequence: CASSESGRGLYNEQFF.

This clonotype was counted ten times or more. CDR3 sequence reads: CASSTSGIEYNEQFF. The CDR3, as DNA: TGCGCCAGCTCGACGAGCGGGATCGAATACAATGAGCAGTTCTTC. The V gene is TRBV5-1, the J gene TRBJ2-1; TRBD2 agrees at 7 bases. The CDR3 has 15 residues. V trimming: 7 bases; J trimming: 4 bases; junction bases outside the gene matches: 11. In germline, CDR1 is SGHRS, CDR2 YFSETQ.

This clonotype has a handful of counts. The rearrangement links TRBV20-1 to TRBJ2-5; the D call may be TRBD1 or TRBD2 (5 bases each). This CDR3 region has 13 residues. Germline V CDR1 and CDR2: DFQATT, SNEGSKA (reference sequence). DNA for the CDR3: TGCAGCGCGTCCGGGGCAAAAGAAGAGACCCAGTACTTC. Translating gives CSASGAKEETQYF.

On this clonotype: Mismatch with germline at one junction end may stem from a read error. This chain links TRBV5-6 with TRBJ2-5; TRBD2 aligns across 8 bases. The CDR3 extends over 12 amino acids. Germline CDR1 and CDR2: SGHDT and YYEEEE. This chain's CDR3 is CASSLGAAGAHF. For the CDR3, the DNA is TGTGCCAGCAGCTTGGGCGCAGCGGGGGCCCACTTC. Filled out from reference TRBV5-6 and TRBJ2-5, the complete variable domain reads DAGVTQSPTHLIKTRGQQVTLRCSPKSGHDTVSWYQQALGQGPQFIFQYYEEEERQRGNFPDRFSGHQFPNYSSELNVNALLLGDSALYLCASSLGAAGAHFGPGTRLLVL.

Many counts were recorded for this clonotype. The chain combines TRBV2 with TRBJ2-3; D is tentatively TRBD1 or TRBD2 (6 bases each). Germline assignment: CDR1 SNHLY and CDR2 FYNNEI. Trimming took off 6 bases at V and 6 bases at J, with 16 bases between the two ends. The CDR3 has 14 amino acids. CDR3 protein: CASRVPGEEDTQYF. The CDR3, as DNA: TGTGCCAGCAGAGTTCCAGGGGAGGAGGATACGCAGTATTTT.

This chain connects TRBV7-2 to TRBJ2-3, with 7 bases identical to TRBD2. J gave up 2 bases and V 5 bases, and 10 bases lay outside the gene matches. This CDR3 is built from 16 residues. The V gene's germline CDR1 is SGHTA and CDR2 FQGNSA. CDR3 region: CASSVYPSGDTDTQYF. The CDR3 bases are TGTGCCAGCAGCGTCTATCCTAGCGGTGACACAGATACGCAGTATTTT.